The T cell receptor (beta chain) under discussion was sequenced for a study of blood T cells in healthy people across ages. Study-level findings and limits: PBMCs were not sorted, which prevented a conclusive comparison of naive versus antigen-experienced cells.

Trimming removed 0 bases at V and 2 bases at J, with 7 bases between. CDR3 size: 14 residues. CDR1 is SGHTA, CDR2 FQGNSA, per germline. A J-beta primer mix and a sample-barcoded 5' primer were used in a second PCR of roughly 6 to 11 cycles. One entry per CDR3 protein, called by TCRdb with MiXCR from the 5' RACE reads. Of about 2 million distinct CDR3 sequences detected, approximately 50% appear once; the ten largest clones hold over 2%. As to this clonotype: Its cognate antigen is unknown.

Sequencing was carried out using blood. The sequence came from a woman aged 40-49 years in good health. The chain carries TRBV7-2 and TRBJ2-5; TRBD2 is a possible D gene (5 bases). In DNA, the CDR3 is TGTGCCAGCAGCTTAGCGGACTTTCAAGAGACCCAGTACTTC. Its protein is CASSLADFQETQYF.